This T cell receptor (beta chain) appears in the sequencing data of a study of monozygotic twins with inflammatory bowel disease. This CDR3 contains 15 residues. The germline V gene has CDR1 MGHDK and CDR2 SYGVNS. With about 17 and 10 cycles respectively, two nested PCRs were carried out on TCRalpha and TCRbeta cDNA. Reanalyzing the 5' RACE reads, TCRdb keeps one entry per CDR3 protein, without DNA. The ten top clones account for 1.5% to 2%, within a sample of roughly 100,000 distinct CDR3 sequences. This chain uses TRBV25-1 with TRBJ2-7; absent DNA, TCRdb's TRBD2 call cannot be checked. This sequence was found in a human donor with ulcerative colitis or Crohn's disease, or a healthy co-twin of an affected twin (not recorded which). Sequencing was carried out using blood. The CDR3 sequence is CASSEVAGAPYEQYF.